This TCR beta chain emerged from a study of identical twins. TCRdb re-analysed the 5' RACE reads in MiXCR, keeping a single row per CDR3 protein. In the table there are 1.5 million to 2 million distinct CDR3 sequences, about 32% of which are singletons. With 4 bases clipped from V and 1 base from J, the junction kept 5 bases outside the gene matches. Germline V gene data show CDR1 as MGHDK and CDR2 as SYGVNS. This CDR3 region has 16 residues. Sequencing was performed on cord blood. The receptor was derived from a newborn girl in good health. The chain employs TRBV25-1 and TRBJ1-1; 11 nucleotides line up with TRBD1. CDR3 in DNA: TGTGCCAGCAGTGCTTGGGACAGGGGGAAGAACACTGAAGCTTTCTTT. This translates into CASSAWDRGKNTEAFF.